The 22 T cell receptor beta chains given below trace back to one sample, sequenced in a study of Ad26.COV2.S vaccination and SARS-CoV-2 variants. Assay used: immunoSEQ multiplex PCR; TCRdb lists only in-frame clones, some missing. The sample gives some 39,000 clones, approximately 83% of which show up once; less than 50% is in the top ten. The input for sequencing was peripheral blood, taken after recovery from COVID-19. The receptors originated from a human donor who had recovered from COVID-19.

The J gene is TRBJ1-1, the V gene TRBV30, with no clear D. Germline values: CDR1 GTSNPN, CDR2 SVGIG (reference sequence). CDR3 size: 12 residues. Trimming pared 5 bases from V and 5 bases from J, leaving 12 bases between. The CDR3 spells CAWVGIGTEAFF. CDR3 DNA sequence: TGTGCCTGGGTGGGTATAGGGACTGAAGCTTTCTTT.

The chain uses TRBV15 and TRBJ1-1; D may be TRBD1 (5 bases). Germline V CDR1 and CDR2: LNHNV, YYDKDF (reference sequence). CDR3 length equals 13 residues. V dropped 1 base and J dropped 10 bases, with 13 bases sitting between them. Here the CDR3 reads CATSRAGQGLAFF. CDR3 DNA sequence: TGTGCCACCAGCAGAGCGGGTCAGGGTCTAGCTTTCTTT.

V usage is TRBV7-2 and J usage is TRBJ2-1, with a tentative D call TRBD1 (6 bases). Germline lookup yields CDR1 SGHTA and CDR2 FQGNSA. The CDR3 loop spans 15 amino acids. V was pared by 4 bases and J by 9 bases, with 19 bases between. CDR3 sequence (DNA): TGTGCCAGCAGCTCGAGGGGGAGACGGGAAGGTGAGCAGTTCTTC. This gives the protein CASSSRGRREGEQFF.

The CDR3 nucleotides are TGTGCCAGCAGCCCGGACAGGGGAGCCACTGAAGCTTTCTTT. Translation: CASSPDRGATEAFF. The chain recombines TRBV7-2 with TRBJ1-1; 9 bases line up with TRBD1. In germline, CDR1 is SGHTA, CDR2 FQGNSA. The length of the CDR3 is 14 residues. J gave up 4 bases and V 5 bases, and 5 bases lay outside the gene matches.

This clone has a handful of counts. V usage is TRBV19 and J usage is TRBJ1-1; 7 bases are a match to TRBD1. The CDR3 extends over 14 amino acids. With 6 bases clipped from V and 7 bases from J, the junction kept 11 bases outside the gene matches. Germline lookup yields CDR1 LNHDA and CDR2 SQIVND (reference sequence). The CDR3 loop is CASRVRDRTNEAFF. CDR3 in DNA: TGTGCCAGTAGGGTCCGGGACAGAACGAATGAAGCTTTCTTT.

The V and J genes are TRBV24-1 and TRBJ2-7, with 8 bases aligning to TRBD2. CDR3 length: 13 amino acids. Germline CDR1 and CDR2: KGHDR and SFDVKD. J lost 7 bases, V lost 3 bases, and 4 bases had no gene match. In DNA, the CDR3 is TGTGCCACCAGTGATGGGGGACTAGTGGAGCAGTACTTC. It specifies CATSDGGLVEQYF.

This sequence joins TRBV5-5 and TRBJ1-2; possible D gene TRBD1, 5 bases. With 1 base removed from V and 3 bases from J, the gap between germline ends came to 22 bases. The length of the CDR3 is 18 residues. Looked up from germline, CDR1 is SGHKS and CDR2 is YYEKEE (reference sequence). This chain's CDR3 is CASSLNGWGYGYDYGYTF. CDR3 DNA: TGTGCCAGCAGCTTGAATGGTTGGGGCTACGGCTACGACTATGGCTACACCTTC. The full variable domain, its missing parts supplied by reference TRBV5-5 and TRBJ1-2, is DAGVTQSPTHLIKTRGQQVTLRCSPISGHKSVSWYQQVLGQGPQFIFQYYEKEERGRGNFPDRFSARQFPNYSSELNVNALLLGDSALYLCASSLNGWGYGYDYGYTFGSGTRLTVV.

The rearrangement links TRBV7-8 to TRBJ1-1; TRBD1 is a possible D gene (6 bases). The V end lost 5 bases, the J end lost 1 base, and 17 bases lay between the germline ends. Germline V gene lookup returns CDR1 SGHVS and CDR2 FQNEAQ. The CDR3 length is 16 residues. The CDR3 loop reads CASSPQRTASNTEAFF. The CDR3 DNA is TGTGCCAGCAGCCCGCAAAGGACAGCATCGAACACTGAAGCTTTCTTT.

The chain uses TRBV7-2 and TRBJ1-1; D is perhaps TRBD1 (6 bases). Per germline, CDR1 SGHTA and CDR2 FQGNSA. Trimming stripped 5 bases from V and 3 bases from J, with 13 bases between. The CDR3 is 14 residues long. The CDR3 sequence: CASSTYQGYTEAFF. The CDR3 DNA reads as TGTGCCAGCAGCACCTACCAGGGGTACACTGAAGCTTTCTTT.

The genes are TRBV18 and TRBJ1-2, with D unclear. Germline assignment: CDR1 KGHSH and CDR2 LQKENI. V was cut by 2 bases and J by 6 bases, with 10 bases left in between. The CDR3 loop spans 13 amino acids. This CDR3 reads CASSPRQADGYTF. The CDR3 DNA sequence: TGTGCCAGCTCACCAAGGCAGGCAGATGGCTACACCTTC.

The chain carries TRBV5-6 and TRBJ1-2, with a weak D call TRBD1 (5 bases). The CDR3 is 15 amino acids. Germline V CDR1 and CDR2: SGHDT, YYEEEE. Trimming pared 0 bases from V and 0 bases from J, leaving 9 bases between. The CDR3 DNA sequence: TGTGCCAGCAGCTTGGTGGGGGACTCTAACTATGGCTACACCTTC. Protein product: CASSLVGDSNYGYTF.

A single count supports this clone. V and J are TRBV24-1 and TRBJ2-5; perhaps TRBD1 as D (5 bases). This CDR3 has 16 residues. V gave up 3 bases and J gave up 1 base, with 14 bases separating them. The V gene's germline CDR1 is KGHDR and CDR2 SFDVKD. CDR3 DNA: TGTGCCACCAGTGATCCTCAGGGCACCATCCAAGAGACCCAGTACTTC. This gives the protein CATSDPQGTIQETQYF.

There are a few counts of this clone. V and J are TRBV24-1 and TRBJ2-3; perhaps D is TRBD1 or TRBD2 (5 bases each). The germline V gene encodes CDR1 KGHDR and CDR2 SFDVKD. Trimming pared 3 bases from V and 5 bases from J, leaving 14 bases between. CDR3 length: 15 amino acids. Here the CDR3 reads CATSDVTGQRDTQYF. Here the CDR3 DNA reads TGTGCCACCAGTGATGTAACGGGGCAGAGAGATACGCAGTATTTT.

This clone was detected only a few times. V is TRBV27 and J is TRBJ2-1, with D perhaps TRBD1 (6 bases). The germline V gene encodes CDR1 MNHEY and CDR2 SMNVEV (reference sequence). With 8 bases removed from V and 5 bases from J, the gap between germline ends came to 22 bases. The CDR3 is 16 residues long. The CDR3 DNA is TGTGCCAGCCTGACACCGGGACAAGGGGGTCACAATGAGCAGTTCTTC. It codes for CASLTPGQGGHNEQFF.

This clone was detected ten times or more. This chain uses TRBV12-3 or TRBV12-4 with TRBJ2-7; 7 bases map to TRBD1. There are 12 residues in the CDR3. The V gene end was trimmed by 3 bases and the J gene end by 5 bases; junction bases not matched to a gene: 1. The CDR3 protein is CASSLTGNEQYV. CDR3 coding DNA: TGTGCCAGCAGTTTGACAGGGAACGAGCAGTACGTC.

The rearrangement uses TRBV3-1 (or the pseudogene TRBV3-2) and TRBJ1-1, with D uncertain. The CDR3 is 14 residues long. The germline V and J ends were trimmed by 3 bases and 5 bases, with 13 bases remaining between them. Germline CDR1 is LGHDT and CDR2 is YNNKEL (reference sequence). CDR3 residues: CASSHRVERTEAFF. CDR3 DNA sequence: TGTGCCAGCAGCCACCGGGTGGAGAGGACTGAAGCTTTCTTT.

This clone occurred once. The chain employs TRBV30 and TRBJ1-2; D possibly corresponds to TRBD1 (5 bases). Germline values: CDR1 GTSNPN, CDR2 SVGIG (reference sequence). This CDR3 has 12 amino acids. V was shortened by 2 bases and J by 5 bases, with 9 bases between the two germline ends. CDR3 DNA sequence: TGTGCCTGGAGTTTACAGGAATATGGCTACACCTTC. Residues: CAWSLQEYGYTF.

This clone was recorded only once. This chain uses TRBV10-1 with TRBJ2-7; 15 nucleotides match TRBD2. Germline loops: CDR1 WNHNN, CDR2 SYGVQD (reference sequence). Unmatched junction bases numbered 6, after V lost 4 bases and J lost 5 bases. The CDR3 has 16 residues. The CDR3 region is CASSAGTSGGPHEQYV. The DNA for the CDR3 is TGCGCCAGCAGTGCCGGGACTAGCGGGGGGCCGCACGAGCAGTACGTC.

This chain connects TRBV27 to TRBJ1-1; D is possibly TRBD1 (5 bases). The germline V and J ends were trimmed by 8 bases and 0 bases, with 13 bases remaining between them. The germline gives CDR1 MNHEY, CDR2 SMNVEV (reference sequence). This CDR3 is built from 14 residues. The CDR3 sequence: CASALGTVNTEAFF. The DNA for the CDR3 is TGTGCCAGCGCTCTCGGGACGGTGAACACTGAAGCTTTCTTT.

This clone was seen just once. This chain connects TRBV21-1 to TRBJ1-6. TRBV21-1 is an annotated pseudogene. This CDR3 spans 18 amino acids. CDR3 protein: CASSKKGFRTVDNSPLHF. CDR3 sequence (DNA): TGTGCCAGCAGCAAAAAGGGCTTTAGAACAGTAGATAATTCACCCCTCCACTTT.

The chain recombines TRBV5-1 with TRBJ2-1; D tentatively fits TRBD1 or TRBD2 (5 bases each). Germline-derived CDR1 and CDR2 are SGHRS and YFSETQ. The ends were cut back, 3 bases at V and 7 bases at J, with 17 bases in the middle. The CDR3 sequence is 15 residues long. For the CDR3, the DNA is TGCGCCAGCAGCTCCTCCGGGACCCGTGTGAATGAGCAGTTCTTC. It codes for CASSSSGTRVNEQFF.

The chain combines TRBV3-1 (or the pseudogene TRBV3-2) with TRBJ2-3; a possible D gene is TRBD2 (6 bases). From germline, CDR1 is LGHDT and CDR2 YNNKEL (reference sequence). The CDR3 has 13 amino acids. Deletions cut 8 bases from V and 5 bases from J, with 14 bases between. The CDR3 protein is CASSFQGGDTQYF. The CDR3 DNA follows: TGTGCCAGCTCCTTCCAGGGAGGAGATACGCAGTATTTT.